This TCR beta chain appears in the sequencing data of a study of cytomegalovirus exposure and HLA in healthy donors. There are 15 residues in the CDR3. V lost 1 base, J lost 4 bases, and 3 bases stayed unmatched. Germline V gives CDR1 LGHNA, CDR2 YSLEER. As to this clone: Its antigen is still unknown.

The study ran its PCR with 60 Vbeta and 13 Jbeta primers. Only in-frame clones appear in the TCRdb table, and some are missing; sequencing was by immunoSEQ multiplex PCR. The sample lists around 200,000 clones, over 75% occurring once. Study findings and constraints: Presence/absence analysis assumed near-uniform sequencing depth across donors. HLA-A and HLA-B allele assignments for most subjects were reportedly predicted accurately using TCR beta sequences.

Sequences were obtained from PBMCs. The clonotype comes from a man in his late teens or twenties in good health and CMV-seronegative. The chain combines TRBV4-3 with TRBJ2-7, with 11 bases matching TRBD2. CDR3: CASSQVLAGGYEQYF. The DNA for the CDR3 is TGCGCCAGCAGCCAAGTCCTAGCGGGGGGTTACGAGCAGTACTTC.